This T cell receptor beta chain derives from a study of cytomegalovirus exposure and HLA in healthy donors. TCRdb's copy holds only in-frame clones and misses some; the assay was immunoSEQ multiplex PCR. The repertoire holds some 61,000 clones, with around 97% as singletons. The sample was PBMCs. The sequence was obtained from a woman younger than 30 in good health and CMV-seropositive.

The CDR3: CAWRRWRLAGYANTGELFF. Written as DNA, the CDR3 is TGTGCCTGGAGGAGGTGGAGACTAGCGGGTTACGCGAACACCGGGGAGCTGTTTTTT. The chain is built from TRBV30 and TRBJ2-2; 10 bases agree with TRBD2. This CDR3 spans 19 amino acids. CDR1 and CDR2 (germline): GTSNPN, SVGIG (reference sequence). V trimming: 3 bases; J trimming: 0 bases; junction bases outside the gene matches: 13.